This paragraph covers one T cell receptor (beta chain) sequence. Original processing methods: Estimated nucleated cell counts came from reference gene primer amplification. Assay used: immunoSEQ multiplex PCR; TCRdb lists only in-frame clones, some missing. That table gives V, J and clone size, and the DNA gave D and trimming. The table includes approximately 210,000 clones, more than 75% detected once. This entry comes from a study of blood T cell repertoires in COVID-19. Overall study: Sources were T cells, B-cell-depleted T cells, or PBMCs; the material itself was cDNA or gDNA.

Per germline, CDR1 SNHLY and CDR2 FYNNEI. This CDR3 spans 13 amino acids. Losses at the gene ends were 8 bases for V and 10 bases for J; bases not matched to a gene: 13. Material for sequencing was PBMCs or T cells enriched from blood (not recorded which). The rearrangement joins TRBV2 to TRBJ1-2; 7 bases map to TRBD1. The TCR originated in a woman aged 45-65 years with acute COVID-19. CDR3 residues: CASAGPVRGHYTF. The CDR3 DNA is TGTGCCAGCGCCGGGCCAGTGAGGGGGCACTACACCTTC.